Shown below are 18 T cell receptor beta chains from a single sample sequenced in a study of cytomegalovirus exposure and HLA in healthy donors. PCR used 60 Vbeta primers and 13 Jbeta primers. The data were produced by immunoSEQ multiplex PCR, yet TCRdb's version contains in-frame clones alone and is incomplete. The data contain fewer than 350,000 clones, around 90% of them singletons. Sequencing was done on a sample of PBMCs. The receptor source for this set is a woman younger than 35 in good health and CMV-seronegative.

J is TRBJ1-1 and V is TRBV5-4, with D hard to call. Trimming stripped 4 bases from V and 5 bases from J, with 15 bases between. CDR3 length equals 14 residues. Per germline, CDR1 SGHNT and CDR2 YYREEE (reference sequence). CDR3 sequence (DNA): TGTGCCAGCAGCACGGAGACCAGAAGGACTGAAGCTTTCTTT. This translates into CASSTETRRTEAFF.

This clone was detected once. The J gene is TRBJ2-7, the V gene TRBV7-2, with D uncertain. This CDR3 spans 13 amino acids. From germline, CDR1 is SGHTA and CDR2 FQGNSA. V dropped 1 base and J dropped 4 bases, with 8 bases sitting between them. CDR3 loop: CASSLEDFYEQYF. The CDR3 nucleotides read TGTGCCAGCAGCTTAGAAGACTTTTACGAGCAGTACTTC.

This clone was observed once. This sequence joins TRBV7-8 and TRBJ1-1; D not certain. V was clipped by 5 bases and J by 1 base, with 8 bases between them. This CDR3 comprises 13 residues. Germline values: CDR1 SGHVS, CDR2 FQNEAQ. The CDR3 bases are TGTGCCAGCAGCGTAACGGGGAACACTGAAGCTTTCTTT. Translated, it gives CASSVTGNTEAFF.

CDR3 amino acids: CASSGDRVETIYF. The CDR3 coding sequence is TGTGCCAGCAGTGGGGACAGGGTCGAAACCATATATTTT. The rearrangement links TRBV2 to TRBJ1-3, with 9 bases fitting TRBD1. V lost 4 bases and J lost 10; bases outside the gene matches: 5. The germline V gene encodes CDR1 SNHLY and CDR2 FYNNEI. CDR3 length: 13 residues.

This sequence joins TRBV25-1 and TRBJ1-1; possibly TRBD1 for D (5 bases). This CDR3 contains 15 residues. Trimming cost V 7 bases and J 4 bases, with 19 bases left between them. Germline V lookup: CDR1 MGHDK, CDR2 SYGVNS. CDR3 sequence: CASKGRGQVGTEAFF. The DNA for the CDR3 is TGTGCCAGCAAGGGGCGGGGTCAGGTAGGCACTGAAGCTTTCTTT.

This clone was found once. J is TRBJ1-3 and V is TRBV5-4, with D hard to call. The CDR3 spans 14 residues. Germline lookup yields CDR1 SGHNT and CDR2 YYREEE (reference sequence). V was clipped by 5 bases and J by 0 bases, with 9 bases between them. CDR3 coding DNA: TGTGCCAGCAGACCACAGAGCTCTGGAAACACCATATATTTT. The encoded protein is CASRPQSSGNTIYF.

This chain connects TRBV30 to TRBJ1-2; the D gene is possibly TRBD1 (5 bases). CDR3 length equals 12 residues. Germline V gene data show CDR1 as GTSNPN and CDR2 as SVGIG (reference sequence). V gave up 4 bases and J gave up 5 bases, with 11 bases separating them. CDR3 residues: CAWNRRVYGYTF. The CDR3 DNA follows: TGTGCCTGGAACAGGCGCGTTTATGGCTACACCTTC.

The CDR3 region is CASSYQAGPYEQYF. The CDR3 DNA is TGTGCCAGCAGTTATCAAGCGGGACCCTACGAGCAGTACTTC. The rearrangement joins TRBV27 to TRBJ2-7; TRBD2 agrees at 7 bases. Germline CDR1 MNHEY, CDR2 SMNVEV (reference sequence). The CDR3 length is 14 residues. J lost 2 bases, V lost 4 bases, and 5 bases had no gene match.

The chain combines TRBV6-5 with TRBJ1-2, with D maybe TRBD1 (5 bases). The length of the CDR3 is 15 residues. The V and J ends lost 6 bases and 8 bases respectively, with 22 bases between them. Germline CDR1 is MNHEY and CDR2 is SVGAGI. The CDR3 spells CASSRYRRGGGGYTF. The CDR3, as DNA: TGTGCCAGCAGCCGCTACAGGCGGGGAGGAGGGGGCTACACCTTC.

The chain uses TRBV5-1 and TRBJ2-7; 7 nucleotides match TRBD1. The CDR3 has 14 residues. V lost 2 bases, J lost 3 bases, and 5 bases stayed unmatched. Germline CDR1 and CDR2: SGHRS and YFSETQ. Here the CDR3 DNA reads TGCGCCAGCAGCTTCCCCGGACAGGTCTACGAGCAGTACTTC. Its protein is CASSFPGQVYEQYF.

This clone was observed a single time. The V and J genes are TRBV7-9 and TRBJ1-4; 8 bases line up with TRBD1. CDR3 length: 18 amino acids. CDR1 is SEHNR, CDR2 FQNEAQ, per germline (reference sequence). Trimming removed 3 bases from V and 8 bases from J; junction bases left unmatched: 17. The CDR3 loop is CASSFSEAGGDLGEKLFF. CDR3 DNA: TGTGCCAGCAGCTTTAGCGAGGCAGGGGGCGACTTAGGCGAAAAACTGTTTTTT.

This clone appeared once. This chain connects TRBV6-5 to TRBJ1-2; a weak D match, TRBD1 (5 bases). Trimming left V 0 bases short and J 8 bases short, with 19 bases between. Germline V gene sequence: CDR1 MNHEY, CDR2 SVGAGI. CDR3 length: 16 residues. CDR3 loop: CASSYSPGGEVGGYTF. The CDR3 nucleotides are TGTGCCAGCAGTTACTCCCCGGGAGGGGAGGTGGGAGGCTACACCTTC.

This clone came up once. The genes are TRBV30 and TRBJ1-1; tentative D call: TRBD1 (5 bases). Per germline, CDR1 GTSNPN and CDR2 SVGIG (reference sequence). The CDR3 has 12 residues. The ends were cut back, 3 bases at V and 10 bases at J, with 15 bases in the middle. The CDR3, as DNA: TGTGCCTGGAGCAGGGTGGGGGGGGGAGCTTTCTTT. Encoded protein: CAWSRVGGGAFF.

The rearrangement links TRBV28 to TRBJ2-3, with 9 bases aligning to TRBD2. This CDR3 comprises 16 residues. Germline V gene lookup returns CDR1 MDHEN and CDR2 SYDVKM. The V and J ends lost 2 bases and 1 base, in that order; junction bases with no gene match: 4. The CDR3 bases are TGTGCCAGCAGTTTAGCGGGGGGGCGTGGCACAGATACGCAGTATTTT. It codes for CASSLAGGRGTDTQYF.

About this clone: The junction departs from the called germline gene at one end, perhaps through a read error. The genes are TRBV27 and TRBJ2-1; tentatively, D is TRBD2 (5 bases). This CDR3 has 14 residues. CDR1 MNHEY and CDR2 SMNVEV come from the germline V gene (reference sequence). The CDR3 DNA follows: TGTGCCAGCAGCTCTAGCCCCTCCTATAATGAGCAGTTCTTC. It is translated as CASSSSPSYNEQFF.

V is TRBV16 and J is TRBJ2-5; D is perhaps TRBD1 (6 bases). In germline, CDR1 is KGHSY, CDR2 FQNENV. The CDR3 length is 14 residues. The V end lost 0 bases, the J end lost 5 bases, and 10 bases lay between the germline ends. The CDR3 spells CASSQSDQGETQYF. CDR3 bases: TGTGCCAGCAGCCAATCGGATCAGGGGGAGACCCAGTACTTC.

CDR3 residues: CASSQAPAGRGTGELFF. The CDR3 DNA reads as TGCGCCAGCAGCCAAGCCCCTGCAGGGCGGGGCACCGGGGAGCTGTTTTTT. The chain links TRBV4-1 to TRBJ2-2, with a tentative D call TRBD2 (6 bases). Germline V gene sequence: CDR1 MGHRA, CDR2 YSYEKL. The CDR3 contains 17 residues. Trimming took 1 base from V and 4 from J, leaving 16 bases between them.

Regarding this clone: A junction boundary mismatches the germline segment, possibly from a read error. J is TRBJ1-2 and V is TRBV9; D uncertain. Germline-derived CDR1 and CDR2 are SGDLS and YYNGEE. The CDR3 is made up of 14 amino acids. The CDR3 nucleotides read TGTGCCAGCAGCGACGAGGAGACCGGCTATGGCTACTCCTTC. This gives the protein CASSDEETGYGYSF.